These T cell receptor beta chains were read from a single sample in a study of T cells in Graves' hyperthyroidism and ophthalmopathy. TCRdb re-analysed the multiplex PCR reads in MiXCR, keeping a single row per CDR3 protein. The table includes about 400,000 distinct CDR3 sequences, approximately 15% detected once. Sequencing was carried out using blood. These receptors were obtained from a woman between 18 and 29 years old with Graves' hyperthyroidism that later progressed to Graves' ophthalmopathy. Both conserved end residues are part of each CDR3. D genes are given only for firm matches. Clone size appears in some rows only: once, few, many, or a class for an expanded clone.

CASTWTGAGELFF | TGTGCCAGCACGTGGACAGGGGCCGGGGAGCTGTTTTTT | TRBJ2-2 | TRBV6-1 | TRBD1 | many | 13
CASSQDLSGANVLTF | TGTGCCAGCAGCCAGGACTTATCTGGGGCCAACGTCCTGACTTTC | TRBJ2-6 | TRBV4-2 | NA | NA | 15
CASSQDSTSYEQFF | TGTGCCAGCAGCCAAGATTCGACGAGCTATGAGCAGTTCTTC | TRBJ2-1 | TRBV4-2 | NA | few | 14
CASSLTGVEEKLFF | TGCGCCAGCAGCCTGACAGGGGTGGAGGAAAAACTGTTTTTT | TRBJ1-4 | TRBV4-1 | TRBD1 | few | 14
CSAWTSGNPNEQFF | TGCAGTGCCTGGACTAGCGGGAATCCCAATGAGCAGTTCTTC | TRBJ2-1 | TRBV20-1 | TRBD2 | many | 14
CASSIRQLNGPQHF | TGTGCCAGTAGTATTAGACAGCTAAATGGGCCCCAGCATTTT | TRBJ1-5 | TRBV19 | NA | NA | 14
CASSLPRQGPPSTEAFF | TGTGCCAGCAGCTTACCACGACAGGGGCCTCCTAGCACTGAAGCTTTCTTT | TRBJ1-1 | TRBV7-8 | TRBD1 | many | 17
CASSYSRDSEANYGYTF | TGTGCCAGCAGTTACTCCCGGGACAGCGAAGCCAACTATGGCTACACCTTC | TRBJ1-2 | TRBV6-5 | TRBD1 | NA | 17
CASNHLGITGELFF | TGTGCCAGCAACCACTTGGGGATCACCGGGGAGCTGTTTTTT | TRBJ2-2 | TRBV28 | NA | few | 14
CASSQVGSSPLHF | TGTGCCAGCAGCCAAGTGGGAAGTTCACCCCTCCACTTT | TRBJ1-6 | TRBV14 | NA | NA | 13
CSAKNKSYRFYEQYF | TGCAGTGCTAAGAATAAATCCTACAGGTTCTACGAGCAGTACTTC | TRBJ2-7 | TRBV20-1 | NA | many | 15
CASILPGQGNTEAFF | TGTGCCAGCATACTTCCGGGACAGGGGAACACTGAAGCTTTCTTT | TRBJ1-1 | TRBV25-1 | TRBD1 | few | 15
CSARFTGGDTDTQYF | TGCAGTGCTAGATTCACAGGGGGGGACACAGATACGCAGTATTTT | TRBJ2-3 | TRBV20-1 | NA | NA | 15
CASTNILFTGTGNTGELFF | TGTGCCAGCACCAATATCCTATTCACCGGGACAGGGAACACCGGGGAGCTGTTTTTT | TRBJ2-2 | TRBV28 | TRBD1 | NA | 19
CASSLGTHNQPQHF | TGTGCCAGCAGTCTCGGGACACACAATCAGCCCCAGCATTTT | TRBJ1-5 | TRBV12-3/TRBV12-4 | NA | many | 14
CSAGYPGSGEQYF | TGCAGTGCCGGTTACCCAGGGAGCGGCGAGCAGTACTTC | TRBJ2-7 | TRBV20-1 | NA | few | 13
CATSAQGTGNAGELFF | TGTGCCACCAGTGCCCAGGGGACAGGGAACGCCGGGGAGCTGTTTTTT | TRBJ2-2 | TRBV24-1 | TRBD1 | many | 16
CASSEYTPLQGPTDTQYF | TGTGCCAGCAGTGAATATACCCCCCTACAGGGACCCACAGATACGCAGTATTTT | TRBJ2-3 | TRBV25-1 | NA | few | 18
CASSLTGNQPQHF | TGTGCCAGCAGCTTAACCGGGAACCAGCCCCAGCATTTT | TRBJ1-5 | TRBV13 | NA | many | 13
CASSSLEREPQETQYF | TGTGCCAGCAGCTCCCTGGAACGGGAACCGCAAGAGACCCAGTACTTC | TRBJ2-5 | TRBV5-6 | NA | many | 16
CAISGWRGNQETQYF | TGTGCCATCAGTGGATGGCGGGGGAACCAAGAGACCCAGTACTTC | TRBJ2-5 | TRBV10-3 | TRBD2 | many | 15
CASSQDLGPTLHF | TGCGCCAGCAGCCAGGACTTAGGACCTACCCTCCACTTT | TRBJ1-6 | TRBV4-3 | NA | NA | 13
CSAAGENEQFF | TGCAGTGCCGCGGGAGAAAATGAGCAGTTCTTC | TRBJ2-1 | TRBV20-1 | TRBD2 | NA | 11
CASSFGPGDTQYF | TGTGCCAGCAGTTTCGGTCCGGGGGATACGCAGTATTTT | TRBJ2-3 | TRBV27 | NA | many | 13
CVSSLFLLLAGVSYEQYF | TGTGTCAGCAGCTTATTTTTGTTACTAGCGGGAGTATCCTACGAGCAGTACTTC | TRBJ2-7 | TRBV7-3 | TRBD2 | NA | 18
CSAGDPTSGKYNEQFF | TGCAGTGCTGGAGATCCCACTAGCGGGAAATACAATGAGCAGTTCTTC | TRBJ2-1 | TRBV20-1 | TRBD2 | NA | 16
CAISTTGNNEQFF | TGTGCCATCAGCACGACAGGAAACAATGAGCAGTTCTTC | TRBJ2-1 | TRBV10-3 | NA | many | 13
CASRAVGGRAVNEQFF | TGTGCCAGCAGGGCTGTGGGTGGGAGGGCCGTCAATGAGCAGTTCTTC | TRBJ2-1 | TRBV7-8 | TRBD2 | many | 16
CASSSPIFGEAFF | TGTGCCAGCAGTTCCCCTATATTCGGTGAAGCTTTCTTT | TRBJ1-1 | TRBV28 | NA | NA | 13
CSAHAGAGGGTDTQYF | TGCAGTGCCCACGCGGGGGCGGGAGGAGGTACAGATACGCAGTATTTT | TRBJ2-3 | TRBV20-1 | TRBD2 | NA | 16
CASSESGYNSPLHF | TGTGCCAGCAGTGAATCCGGTTATAATTCACCCCTCCACTTT | TRBJ1-6 | TRBV25-1 | NA | NA | 14
CASTLRFPGVYNSPLHF | TGTGCCAGCACCCTGCGGTTTCCCGGGGTCTATAATTCACCCCTCCACTTT | TRBJ1-6 | TRBV28 | NA | few | 17
CASSIQVPDTEAFF | TGTGCCAGCAGCATACAGGTTCCCGACACTGAAGCTTTCTTT | TRBJ1-1 | TRBV7-9 | NA | many | 14
CASSHAGPNTEAFF | TGTGCCAGCAGCCATGCGGGGCCGAACACTGAAGCTTTCTTT | TRBJ1-1 | TRBV3-1 | NA | NA | 14
CASSQESETSGRFWAEQYF | TGTGCCAGCAGCCAAGAGTCGGAAACTAGCGGGAGATTCTGGGCCGAGCAGTACTTC | TRBJ2-7 | TRBV11-2 | TRBD2 | once | 19
CSASLYYGGGSTEAFF | TGCAGTGCTAGTTTGTACTACGGGGGAGGTTCTACTGAAGCTTTCTTT | TRBJ1-1 | TRBV20-1 | NA | many | 16
CASRRGQGSEQYF | TGTGCCAGCAGACGGGGACAGGGAAGCGAGCAGTACTTC | TRBJ2-7 | TRBV6-1 | TRBD1 | few | 13
CSARDDGNYGYTF | TGCAGTGCTAGAGACGACGGAAACTATGGCTACACCTTC | TRBJ1-2 | TRBV20-1 | NA | NA | 13
CAWSPGGRVAEYTDTQYF | TGTGCCTGGAGTCCGGGGGGGAGAGTGGCGGAGTACACAGATACGCAGTATTTT | TRBJ2-3 | TRBV30 | TRBD2 | NA | 18
CATSREGPANYGYTF | TGTGCCACCAGCAGAGAGGGGCCGGCCAACTATGGCTACACCTTC | TRBJ1-2 | TRBV15 | NA | many | 15
CASSTTGTGVDEQFF | TGTGCTAGCAGCACTACCGGGACAGGGGTAGATGAGCAGTTCTTC | TRBJ2-1 | TRBV7-7 | TRBD1 | many | 15
CASSQDWAGTGTDTQYF | TGCGCCAGCAGCCAAGATTGGGCAGGGACCGGCACAGATACGCAGTATTTT | TRBJ2-3 | TRBV4-1 | NA | few | 17
CASRDDPSGANVLTF | TGTGCCAGCAGAGACGACCCTTCCGGGGCCAACGTCCTGACTTTC | TRBJ2-6 | TRBV27 | NA | many | 15
CASSEELAGTDTQYF | TGTGCCAGCAGCGAAGAACTAGCGGGCACAGATACGCAGTATTTT | TRBJ2-3 | TRBV7-3 | TRBD2 | many | 15
CASSVESGRSPGELFF | TGTGCCAGCAGCGTAGAGAGCGGGAGATCGCCCGGGGAGCTGTTTTTT | TRBJ2-2 | TRBV9 | TRBD2 | many | 16
CASSDFSGSSYNEQFF | TGTGCCAGCAGTGATTTTAGCGGGAGCTCCTACAATGAGCAGTTCTTC | TRBJ2-1 | TRBV6-4 | TRBD2 | few | 16
CATSSLRGRNTGELFF | TGTGCCACCAGCAGTTTGAGGGGCCGCAACACCGGGGAGCTGTTTTTT | TRBJ2-2 | TRBV15 | NA | few | 16
CASSQEPGTDTQYF | TGCGCCAGCAGCCAAGAACCGGGAACAGATACGCAGTATTTT | TRBJ2-3 | TRBV4-1 | NA | NA | 14
CASSRETPSVWETQYF | TGTGCCAGCAGCCGTGAAACCCCTAGCGTTTGGGAGACCCAGTACTTC | TRBJ2-5 | TRBV11-1 | NA | many | 16
CASSYLSYNQPQHF | TGTGCCAGCAGTTACCTATCTTACAATCAGCCCCAGCATTTT | TRBJ1-5 | TRBV6-5 | NA | many | 14
CASSLAGNVDIQYF | TGCGCCAGCAGCTTGGCCGGAAATGTGGACATTCAGTACTTC | TRBJ2-4 | TRBV5-1 | NA | NA | 14